The rows below give T cell receptor beta chains drawn from one sample of a study of relationships among human T cell subsets. One entry per CDR3 protein, called by TCRdb with MiXCR from the multiplex PCR reads. This sample yields roughly 9,200 distinct CDR3 sequences, of which roughly 54% are seen a single time; under 6.5% belongs to the top ten. Sequencing was done on a sample of memory T cells sorted from blood. All receptors come from a man between 35 and 55 years old in good health. Both conserved end residues are part of each CDR3. A D gene is named only where the DNA matches it firmly. The listing skips clone size in some rows; elsewhere it reads once, few, many or a size class.

TRBV12-3/TRBV12-4,TRBJ1-1,13,NA,TRBD1,CASSHRDSLEAFF,TGTGCCAGCAGCCACAGGGACAGCCTGGAGGCTTTCTTT
TRBV19,TRBJ1-2,15,NA,NA,CASSRQRQSTYGYTF,TGTGCCAGTAGTAGACAGCGACAGTCGACGTATGGCTACACCTTC
TRBV11-2,TRBJ2-3,11,medium-sized,NA,CASSPQETQYF,TGTGCCAGCAGCCCCCAGGAGACGCAGTATTTT
TRBV28,TRBJ1-6,15,NA,NA,CASSSPSVDNSPLHF,TGTGCCAGCAGTTCCCCCTCGGTAGATAATTCACCCCTCCACTTT
TRBV5-1,TRBJ2-7,15,NA,NA,CASSWADDFSYEQYF,TGCGCCAGCAGCTGGGCTGACGATTTTTCCTACGAGCAGTACTTC
TRBV30,TRBJ2-1,16,few,TRBD2,CASKTGTSERGNEQFF,TGTGCCTCGAAAACCGGGACTAGCGAGCGGGGCAATGAGCAGTTCTTC
TRBV27,TRBJ2-3,12,NA,NA,CASSPTTDTQYF,TGTGCCAGCAGTCCAACCACAGATACGCAGTATTTT
TRBV5-4,TRBJ2-5,11,few,NA,CASSSDISASF,TGTGCCAGCAGCAGCGACATCTCAGCGAGCTTC
TRBV28,TRBJ1-2,14,NA,NA,CASSTQDNNYGYTF,TGTGCCAGCAGTACACAGGACAATAACTATGGCTACACCTTC
TRBV28,TRBJ1-1,12,NA,TRBD1,CASGTGGTEAFF,TGTGCCAGCGGGACAGGGGGCACTGAAGCTTTCTTT
TRBV27,TRBJ2-6,19,few,TRBD1,CASSFQGRDRITGANVLTF,TGTGCCAGCAGTTTCCAAGGCCGGGACAGGATAACCGGGGCCAACGTCCTGACTTTC
TRBV10-2,TRBJ1-6,13,NA,NA,CASSFGANSPLHF,TGCGCCAGCAGCTTTGGAGCTAATTCACCCCTCCACTTT
TRBV4-2,TRBJ2-3,17,NA,TRBD2,CASSQAWASGGTDTQYF,TGTGCCAGCAGCCAAGCATGGGCGAGCGGGGGCACAGATACGCAGTATTTT
TRBV14,TRBJ2-5,16,NA,TRBD2,CASSLGKTSGQETQYF,TGTGCCAGCAGCCTTGGGAAGACTAGCGGACAAGAGACCCAGTACTTC
TRBV10-3,TRBJ2-1,15,NA,NA,CAVSESGLAGNEQFF,TGTGCCGTCAGTGAGTCTGGACTGGCAGGGAATGAGCAGTTCTTC
TRBV11-2,TRBJ2-7,13,NA,NA,CASSLISSYEQYF,TGTGCCAGCAGCTTAATCTCGAGTTATGAGCAGTACTTC
TRBV10-2,TRBJ2-2,14,NA,TRBD1,CASRTGANTGELFF,TGCGCCAGCAGGACAGGGGCGAACACCGGGGAGCTGTTTTTT
TRBV7-9,TRBJ2-7,14,few,TRBD2,CASSLVAGANEQYF,TGTGCCAGCAGCTTAGTGGCGGGAGCCAACGAGCAGTACTTC
TRBV6-1,TRBJ1-2,15,NA,NA,CASSEAATSLYGYTF,TGTGCCAGCAGTGAAGCCGCGACCTCCCTCTATGGCTACACCTTC
TRBV5-1,TRBJ2-5,13,NA,NA,CASSLNGRETQYF,TGCGCCAGCAGCTTGAACGGCAGAGAGACCCAGTACTTC
TRBV4-1,TRBJ1-2,14,NA,NA,CASSVPGTVYGYTF,TGCGCCAGCAGCGTCCCCGGGACGGTCTATGGCTACACCTTC
TRBV11-2,TRBJ2-7,14,NA,TRBD1,CASSRDRGPSEQYF,TGTGCCAGCAGCCGGGACAGGGGGCCCTCCGAGCAGTACTTC
TRBV27,TRBJ1-1,13,NA,NA,CASSLSPQGLAFF,TGTGCCAGCAGTCTATCCCCACAGGGACTAGCTTTCTTT
TRBV11-2,TRBJ2-7,12,NA,TRBD1,CASSARGSEQYF,TGTGCCAGCAGCGCCAGGGGGTCCGAGCAGTACTTC